Each of the 11 T cell receptor beta chains below was sequenced from the same sample in a study of shared clonotypes between healthy human individuals. Clones were read by immunoSEQ multiplex PCR, and TCRdb kept only the in-frame ones, dropping some. The table shows over 850,000 clones, with more than 75% occurring only once. Sequencing used memory CD4+ T cells from PBMCs. Subset given: CD45RA-negative fraction. The receptor set was obtained from a man aged 18 to 29 in good health. Some clones in this sample may be carry-over from other donors' samples.

This chain connects TRBV5-1 to TRBJ2-2; 10 bases are a match to TRBD2. Trimming at V came to 0 bases and at J to 7 bases, leaving 6 bases not matched to a gene. Germline V lookup: CDR1 SGHRS, CDR2 YFSETQ. CDR3 length equals 16 residues. The CDR3: CASSLGSGRADGELFF. The CDR3 bases are TGCGCCAGCAGCTTGGGGAGCGGGAGGGCCGACGGGGAGCTGTTTTTT. The full variable domain, in which reference TRBV5-1 and TRBJ2-2 provide the parts outside the CDR3, is KAGVTQTPRYLIKTRGQQVTLSCSPISGHRSVSWYQQTPGQGLQFLFEYFSETQRNKGNFPGRFSGRQFSNSRSEMNVSTLELGDSALYLCASSLGSGRADGELFFGEGSRLTVL.

This clone was seen many times. V and J are TRBV25-1 and TRBJ2-1, with 10 nucleotides matching TRBD2. The CDR3 loop spans 15 amino acids. Looked up from germline, CDR1 is MGHDK and CDR2 is SYGVNS. The V gene end was trimmed by 5 bases and the J gene end by 7 bases; junction bases not matched to a gene: 8. CDR3 DNA sequence: TGTGCCAGCAGTCATCCGGGACTAGCGTTGAATGAGCAGTTCTTC. This translates into CASSHPGLALNEQFF.

This chain connects TRBV7-3 to TRBJ1-1; D gene ambiguous. The CDR3 length is 14 residues. CDR1 is SGHTA, CDR2 FQGTGA, per germline. The V gene lost 5 bases and the J gene lost 0 bases, with 10 bases spanning the gap. This chain's CDR3 is CASSQGGLNTEAFF. The DNA of the CDR3 is TGTGCCAGCAGCCAAGGCGGCCTGAACACTGAAGCTTTCTTT.

This chain links TRBV6-5 with TRBJ1-2, with TRBD1 matching over 9 bases. The germline V gene has CDR1 MNHEY and CDR2 SVGAGI. CDR3 length: 14 amino acids. The junction had 10 bases not matched to a gene; V was cut back by 6 bases and J by 8 bases. DNA for the CDR3: TGTGCCAGCAGCCGAACTTACAGGGGGCAGGGCTACACCTTC. Translated: CASSRTYRGQGYTF.

The rearrangement links TRBV6-4 to TRBJ2-2, with D possibly matching TRBD1 (5 bases). CDR1 and CDR2 from the germline V gene are MRHNA and SNTAGT. There are 14 residues in the CDR3. The germline V and J ends were trimmed by 6 bases and 6 bases, with 14 bases remaining between them. DNA for the CDR3: TGTGCCAGCAGGCTCCGGGCAGGGCCCGGGGAGCTGTTTTTT. It is translated as CASRLRAGPGELFF.

This clone was detected a few times. This sequence joins TRBV29-1 and TRBJ2-7; D is possibly TRBD2 (5 bases). Trimming shortened V by 4 bases and J by 4 bases, and 11 bases separated the two germline ends. The CDR3 is 12 residues long. From germline, CDR1 is SQVTM and CDR2 ANQGSEA. The CDR3 nucleotides read TGCAGCGTTGGTTCGTCGGGGTACGAGCAGTACTTC. Residues: CSVGSSGYEQYF.

V and J are TRBV5-1 and TRBJ1-1, with D hard to call. Trimming stripped 3 bases from V and 5 bases from J, with 5 bases between. This CDR3 is 11 amino acids long. CDR1 and CDR2 (germline): SGHRS, YFSETQ. This CDR3 is CASSSRTEAFF. CDR3 in DNA: TGCGCCAGCAGCTCAAGGACTGAAGCTTTCTTT.

The chain employs TRBV5-1 and TRBJ2-5; 11 nucleotides align to TRBD1. Looked up from germline, CDR1 is SGHRS and CDR2 is YFSETQ. This CDR3 contains 16 residues. After removal of 0 bases from V and 4 bases from J, the junction contained 5 bases not matched to a gene. The CDR3 DNA sequence: TGCGCCAGCAGCTTGGCAGGACAGGGGGCAGGAGAGACCCAGTACTTC. It yields the protein CASSLAGQGAGETQYF.

The V and J genes are TRBV2 and TRBJ2-2, with TRBD2 identical over 8 bases. Per the germline V gene, CDR1 is SNHLY and CDR2 is FYNNEI. This CDR3 spans 15 amino acids. J was trimmed by 5 bases and V by 6 bases; bases with no gene match: 8. In nucleotides, the CDR3 is TGTGCCAGCAGACGAGCGGGGGTACAAACCGGGGAGCTGTTTTTT. Protein sequence: CASRRAGVQTGELFF.

In regard to this clone: Other DNA variants within this sample encode the same CDR3. The J gene is TRBJ1-2, the V gene TRBV9; D is unclear. Trimming removed 0 bases at V and 3 bases at J, with 6 bases between. The germline V gene has CDR1 SGDLS and CDR2 YYNGEE. This CDR3 comprises 13 residues. In DNA, the CDR3 is TGTGCCAGCAGCGTAGGGACGGACTATGGCTACACCTTC. Protein product: CASSVGTDYGYTF.

The chain has TRBV12-5 and TRBJ2-5; 9 bases are a match to TRBD2. V lost 3 bases, J lost 5 bases, and 4 bases stayed unmatched. This CDR3 spans 14 amino acids. Looked up from germline, CDR1 is LGHNT and CDR2 is FRNRAP. The CDR3 spells CASGFSGSTETQYF. The DNA for the CDR3 is TGTGCTAGTGGTTTTAGCGGGAGTACGGAGACCCAGTACTTC.